Reported below is one T cell receptor (beta chain). Its antigen is unidentified. These data come from a study of cytomegalovirus exposure and HLA in healthy donors. PCR used 60 Vbeta primers and 13 Jbeta primers. Sequenced by immunoSEQ multiplex PCR; TCRdb stores in-frame clones only, minus some. The sample includes about 100,000 clones, roughly four fifths seen only once; the top ten take about 14%. The length of the CDR3 is 13 residues. CDR1 and CDR2 (germline): LNHDA, SQIVND (reference sequence). V lost 6 bases to trimming and J lost 7 bases; unmatched junction nucleotides: 2. Although they were nominally healthy when sampled, donors likely had unrecorded immune exposures. Study findings and constraints: Being productive about 87% or about 30% of the time was typical of most TCR beta V segments in an earlier analysis. It is likely that the observed cluster of highly shared sequence variants was a sequencing artifact.

The TCR comes from a male donor in good health and CMV-seropositive. The chain carries TRBV19 and TRBJ1-6; 8 bases align to TRBD1. The sample comprised PBMCs. The CDR3 reads CASSRQGNSPLHF. Here the CDR3 DNA reads TGTGCCAGTAGCAGACAGGGGAATTCACCCCTCCACTTT.